This T cell receptor (beta chain) is from a study of B cell selection in AIRE deficiency. The CDR3 is 14 amino acids. The germline V gene encodes CDR1 SGHRS and CDR2 YFSETQ. J was trimmed by 1 base and V by 2 bases; bases with no gene match: 2. Assay used: immunoSEQ multiplex PCR; TCRdb lists only in-frame clones, some missing. The sample includes roughly 18,000 clones, about 92% seen only once; the top ten take 0.89%. Sorted regulatory T cells were CD4-positive, CD25-high and CD127-low or negative. Healthy unrelated donors supplied the control samples. The rearrangement joins TRBV5-1 to TRBJ2-5, with 7 bases identical to TRBD2. The receptor was isolated from a human donor in good health. Sequences were obtained from CD4+CD25+ Tregs sorted from PBMCs. CDR3 sequence (DNA): TGCGCCAGCAGCTTTCTAGCGGCCCAAGAGACCCAGTACTTC. Protein sequence: CASSFLAAQETQYF.